The clone carrying this T cell receptor (beta chain) was counted ten times or more. The antigen remains undetermined. The data are from a study of identical twins. General observations from the study: The same donors were not followed; conclusions instead depended on cross-sectional statistical analysis. Invariant T cells like MAIT and iNKT could partly confound the zero-insertion analyses. Compared with unrelated sharing, twin-shared out-of-frame alpha sequences had more low-probability sequences. Models came in too low on out-of-frame TCR alpha sharing in monozygotic twins.

One entry per CDR3 protein, called by TCRdb with MiXCR from the 5' RACE reads. The table includes around 370,000 distinct CDR3 sequences, about 10% detected once. V was trimmed by 0 bases and J by 4 bases, leaving 10 bases between them. CDR3 length equals 15 residues. Germline CDR1 reads SGHKS; CDR2 reads YYEKEE (reference sequence). The sequence was obtained from a woman aged 45 to 65 in good health. The chain couples TRBV5-5 to TRBJ2-2; D remains ambiguous. Sequencing input: naive T cells sorted from blood. The CDR3 DNA reads TGTGCCAGCAGCTTGGTTAAAAGTACCACCGGGGAGCTGTTTTTT. Amino acids: CASSLVKSTTGELFF.